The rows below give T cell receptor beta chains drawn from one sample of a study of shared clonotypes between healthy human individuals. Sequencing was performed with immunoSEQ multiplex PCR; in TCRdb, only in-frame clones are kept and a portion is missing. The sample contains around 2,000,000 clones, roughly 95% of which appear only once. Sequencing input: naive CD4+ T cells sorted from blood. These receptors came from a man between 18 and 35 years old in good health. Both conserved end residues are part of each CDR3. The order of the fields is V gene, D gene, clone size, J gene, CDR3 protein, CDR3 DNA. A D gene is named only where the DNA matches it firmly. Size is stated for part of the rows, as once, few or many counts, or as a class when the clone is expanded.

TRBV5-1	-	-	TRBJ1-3	CASSSPPNTIYF	TGCGCCAGCAGCTCCCCTCCAAACACCATATATTTT
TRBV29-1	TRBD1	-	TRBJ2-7	CSVETGGKNEQYF	TGCAGCGTTGAGACAGGGGGCAAGAACGAGCAGTACTTC
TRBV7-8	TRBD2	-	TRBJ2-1	CASSFASLAGGYNEQFF	TGTGCCAGCAGCTTTGCGAGTCTAGCGGGAGGGTACAATGAGCAGTTCTTC
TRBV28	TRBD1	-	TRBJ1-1	CASSPPGGRDTEAFF	TGTGCCAGCAGCCCGCCAGGGGGCCGGGACACTGAAGCTTTCTTT
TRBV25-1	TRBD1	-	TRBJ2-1	CASSPGQVYNEQFF	TGTGCCAGCTCCCCTGGACAGGTCTACAATGAGCAGTTCTTC
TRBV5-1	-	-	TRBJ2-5	CASSLAGVYQETQYF	TGCGCCAGCAGCTTGGCCGGAGTTTACCAAGAGACCCAGTACTTC
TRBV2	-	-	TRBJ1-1	CAGASPFNTEAFF	TGTGCCGGCGCGTCACCCTTTAACACTGAAGCTTTCTTT
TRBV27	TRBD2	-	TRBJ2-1	CASSPGTSGYNEQFF	TGTGCCAGCAGCCCCGGGACTAGCGGGTACAATGAGCAGTTCTTC
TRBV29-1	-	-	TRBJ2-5	CSVEDRGQTQYF	TGCAGCGTTGAAGACAGGGGACAGACCCAGTACTTC
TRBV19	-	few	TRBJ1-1	CASSTGLDTEAFF	TGTGCCAGTAGTACAGGGCTCGACACTGAAGCTTTCTTT
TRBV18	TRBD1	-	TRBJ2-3	CASSRATGAPVGTDTQYF	TGTGCCAGCTCACGGGCGACAGGGGCCCCCGTCGGCACAGATACGCAGTATTTT
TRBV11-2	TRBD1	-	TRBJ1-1	CASSPPPQQGARTEAFF	TGTGCCAGCAGCCCTCCCCCCCAACAGGGGGCGAGGACTGAAGCTTTCTTT
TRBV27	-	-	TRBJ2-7	CASSFGSIYEQYF	TGTGCCAGCAGTTTTGGGAGTATCTACGAGCAGTACTTC
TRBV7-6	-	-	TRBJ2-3	CASSRPAAPGTQYF	TGTGCCAGCAGCCGACCCGCCGCCCCGGGAACTCAGTATTTT
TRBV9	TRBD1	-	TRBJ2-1	CATAATGSYNEQFF	TGTGCCACCGCCGCGACAGGGTCCTACAATGAGCAGTTCTTC
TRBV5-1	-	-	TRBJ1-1	CASSGGQLNTEAFF	TGCGCCAGCAGCGGGGGACAATTGAACACTGAAGCTTTCTTT
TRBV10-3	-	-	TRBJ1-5	CAIRRGSNQPQHF	TGTGCCATCAGGCGGGGTAGCAATCAGCCCCAGCATTTT
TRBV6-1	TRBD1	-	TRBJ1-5	CASSSTGPGQPQHF	TGTGCCAGCAGTTCGACAGGGCCAGGCCAGCCCCAGCATTTT
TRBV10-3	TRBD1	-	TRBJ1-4	CAISTGQLNEKLFF	TGTGCCATCAGCACGGGACAGCTTAATGAAAAACTGTTTTTT
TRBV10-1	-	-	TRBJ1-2	CASNWGKSYGYTF	TGCGCCAGCAATTGGGGAAAGAGCTATGGCTACACCTTC
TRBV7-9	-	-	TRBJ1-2	CASSSGPLGGYTF	TGTGCCAGCAGCTCGGGACCGCTCGGTGGCTACACCTTC
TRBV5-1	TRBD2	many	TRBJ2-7	CASSPSGGSYEQYF	TGCGCCAGCAGCCCTAGCGGGGGATCCTACGAGCAGTACTTC
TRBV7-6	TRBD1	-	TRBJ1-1	CASSLGIGGSTNTEAFF	TGTGCCAGCAGCTTAGGAATAGGGGGCTCCACGAACACTGAAGCTTTCTTT
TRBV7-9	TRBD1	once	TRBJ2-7	CASSPATGAVYEQYF	TGTGCCAGCAGCCCCGCCACAGGGGCCGTCTACGAGCAGTACTTC
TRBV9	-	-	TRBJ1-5	CASSPTGINQPQHF	TGTGCCAGCAGCCCAACAGGGATTAATCAGCCCCAGCATTTT
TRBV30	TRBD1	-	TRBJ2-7	CAWNTGTAYEQYF	TGTGCCTGGAATACCGGGACAGCCTACGAGCAGTACTTC
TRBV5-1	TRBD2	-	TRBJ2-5	CASSLPSGVGETQYF	TGCGCCAGCAGCTTGCCTAGCGGGGTCGGAGAGACCCAGTACTTC
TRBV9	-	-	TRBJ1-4	CASSVRGQDEKLFF	TGTGCCAGCAGCGTACGGGGTCAGGATGAAAAACTGTTTTTT
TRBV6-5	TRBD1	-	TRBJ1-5	CASSPTGDNQPQHF	TGTGCCAGCAGTCCGACAGGGGACAATCAGCCCCAGCATTTT
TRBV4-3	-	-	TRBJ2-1	CASSQGQYNEQFF	TGCGCCAGCAGCCAAGGGCAGTACAATGAGCAGTTCTTC
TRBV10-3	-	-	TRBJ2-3	CAISEVQIDTQYF	TGTGCCATCAGTGAAGTTCAGATAGATACGCAGTATTTT
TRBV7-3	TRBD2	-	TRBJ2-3	CASSSTSGGSSTDTQYF	TGTGCCAGCAGCTCGACTAGCGGGGGCTCTAGCACAGATACGCAGTATTTT
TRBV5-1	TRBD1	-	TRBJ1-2	CASSEGQGNYGYTF	TGCGCCAGCAGCGAGGGACAGGGTAACTATGGCTACACCTTC
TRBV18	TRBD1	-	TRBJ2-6	CASSHGTESSGANVLTF	TGTGCCAGCTCCCACGGGACAGAATCCTCTGGGGCCAACGTCCTGACTTTC
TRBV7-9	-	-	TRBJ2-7	CASSLRWGRDTYEQYF	TGTGCCAGCAGCTTACGTTGGGGCAGGGATACCTACGAGCAGTACTTC
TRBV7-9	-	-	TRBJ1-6	CASSLAQAGSANSPLHF	TGTGCCAGCAGCTTAGCCCAGGCCGGGAGCGCCAATTCACCCCTCCACTTT
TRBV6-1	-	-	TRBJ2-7	CASSEAPGAAYEQYF	TGTGCCAGCAGTGAAGCGCCGGGGGCGGCCTACGAGCAGTACTTC
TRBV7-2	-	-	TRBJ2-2	CASSLAPTLARNTGELFF	TGTGCCAGCAGCTTAGCCCCGACCCTAGCCCGCAACACCGGGGAGCTGTTTTTT
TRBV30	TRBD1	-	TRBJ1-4	CACDPQGAREKLFF	TGTGCCTGTGACCCCCAGGGGGCGCGTGAAAAACTGTTTTTT
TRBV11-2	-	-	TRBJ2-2	CASSLSGRNTGELFF	TGTGCCAGCAGCTTATCGGGTCGCAACACCGGGGAGCTGTTTTTT
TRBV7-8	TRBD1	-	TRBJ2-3	CASSPAGGSTDTQYF	TGTGCCAGCAGCCCCGCAGGGGGAAGCACAGATACGCAGTATTTT
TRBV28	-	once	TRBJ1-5	CASKGSVSNQPQHF	TGTGCCAGCAAGGGTTCGGTTAGCAATCAGCCCCAGCATTTT
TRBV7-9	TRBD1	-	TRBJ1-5	CASSLGQGRGNQPQHF	TGTGCCAGCAGCCTAGGACAGGGGAGGGGCAATCAGCCCCAGCATTTT
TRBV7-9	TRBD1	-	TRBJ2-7	CASSRLRDRDGYEQYF	TGTGCCAGCAGCCGCCTTCGGGACAGGGATGGGTACGAGCAGTACTTC
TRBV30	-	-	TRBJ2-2	CAWRRGGQGNTGELFF	TGTGCCTGGCGTCGGGGGGGACAGGGGAACACCGGGGAGCTGTTTTTT
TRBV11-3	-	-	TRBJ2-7	CASILSGGGPYEQYF	TGTGCCAGCATCCTCAGTGGAGGGGGCCCCTACGAGCAGTACTTC
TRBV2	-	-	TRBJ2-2	CASRGDSPGELFF	TGTGCCAGCAGGGGAGACTCTCCCGGGGAGCTGTTTTTT
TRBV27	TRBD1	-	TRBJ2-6	CASSLLGGTGETGANVLTF	TGTGCCAGCAGTCTGTTAGGCGGGACAGGGGAAACTGGGGCCAACGTCCTGACTTTC
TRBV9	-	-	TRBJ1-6	CASSPSGVYNSPLHF	TGTGCCAGCAGCCCCTCGGGAGTCTATAATTCACCCCTCCACTTT
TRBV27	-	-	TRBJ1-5	CASSLKGNQPQHF	TGTGCCAGCAGTTTAAAGGGAAATCAGCCCCAGCATTTT
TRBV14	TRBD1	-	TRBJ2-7	CASSPGTGFTYEQYF	TGTGCCAGCAGCCCCGGGACAGGTTTCACCTACGAGCAGTACTTC
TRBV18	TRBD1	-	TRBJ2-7	CASSEQQGLGEQYF	TGTGCCAGCTCAGAGCAACAGGGGCTGGGCGAGCAGTACTTC
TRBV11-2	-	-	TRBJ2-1	CASSRGDEQFF	TGTGCCAGCAGCCGCGGGGATGAGCAGTTCTTC
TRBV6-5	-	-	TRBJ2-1	CASSYSGGQNEQFF	TGTGCCAGCAGTTACTCGGGGGGGCAGAATGAGCAGTTCTTC
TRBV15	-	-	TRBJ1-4	CATQPAVPTNEKLFF	TGTGCCACCCAACCGGCGGTGCCAACTAATGAAAAACTGTTTTTT
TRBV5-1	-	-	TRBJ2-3	CASSLLGVLDTQYF	TGCGCCAGCAGCTTGTTGGGGGTCCTCGATACGCAGTATTTT
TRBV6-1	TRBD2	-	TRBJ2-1	CASSGTSGPYNEQFF	TGTGCCAGCAGTGGGACTAGCGGACCCTACAATGAGCAGTTCTTC